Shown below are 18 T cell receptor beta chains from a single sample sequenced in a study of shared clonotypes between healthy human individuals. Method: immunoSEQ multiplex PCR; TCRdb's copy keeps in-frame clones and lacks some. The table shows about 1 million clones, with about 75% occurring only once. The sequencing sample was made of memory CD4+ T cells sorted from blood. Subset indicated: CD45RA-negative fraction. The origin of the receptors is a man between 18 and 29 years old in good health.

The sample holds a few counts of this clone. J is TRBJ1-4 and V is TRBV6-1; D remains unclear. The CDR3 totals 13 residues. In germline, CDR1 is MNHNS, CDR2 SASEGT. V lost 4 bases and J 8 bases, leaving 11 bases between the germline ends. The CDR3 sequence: CASSVVLGEKLFF. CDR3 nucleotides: TGTGCCAGCAGTGTGGTTTTGGGCGAAAAACTGTTTTTT.

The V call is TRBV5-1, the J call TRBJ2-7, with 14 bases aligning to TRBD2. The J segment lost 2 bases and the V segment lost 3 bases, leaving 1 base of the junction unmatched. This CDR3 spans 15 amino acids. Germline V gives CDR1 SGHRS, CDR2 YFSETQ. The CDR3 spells CASSWGLAGAYEQYF. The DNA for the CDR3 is TGCGCCAGCAGCTGGGGACTAGCGGGGGCCTACGAGCAGTACTTC.

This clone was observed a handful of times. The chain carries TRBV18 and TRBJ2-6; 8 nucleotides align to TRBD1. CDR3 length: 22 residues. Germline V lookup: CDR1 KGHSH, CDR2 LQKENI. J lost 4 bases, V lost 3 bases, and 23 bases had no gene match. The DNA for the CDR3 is TGTGCCAGCTCACCTCCCCCTCTTATGGCAGGGGGCGCGTCTACCGGGGCCAACGTCCTGACTTTC. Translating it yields CASSPPPLMAGGASTGANVLTF.

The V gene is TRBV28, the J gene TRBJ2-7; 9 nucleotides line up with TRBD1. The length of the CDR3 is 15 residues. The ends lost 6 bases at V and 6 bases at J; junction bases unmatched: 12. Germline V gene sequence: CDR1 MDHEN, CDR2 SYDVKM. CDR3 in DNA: TGTGCCAGCAGGGCCGATGGGACAGGGCCGGGCGAGCAGTACTTC. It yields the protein CASRADGTGPGEQYF.

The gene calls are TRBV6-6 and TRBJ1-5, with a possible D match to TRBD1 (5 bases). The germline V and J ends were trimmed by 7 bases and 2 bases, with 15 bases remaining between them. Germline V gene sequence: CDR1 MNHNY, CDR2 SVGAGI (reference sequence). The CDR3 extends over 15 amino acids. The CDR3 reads CASTPKMGGNQPQHF. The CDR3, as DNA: TGTGCCAGCACCCCTAAAATGGGGGGCAATCAGCCCCAGCATTTT.

CDR3 bases: TGTGCCAGCAGCTTAGTTCCCGGGCTCTCTGGAAACACCATATATTTT. Protein: CASSLVPGLSGNTIYF. The chain couples TRBV7-2 to TRBJ1-3; D gene unclear. The CDR3 length is 16 residues. CDR1 SGHTA and CDR2 FQGNSA come from the germline V gene. Trimming cost V 1 base and J 0 bases, with 10 bases left between them.

DNA for the CDR3: TGTGCCAGCAGTGACAGGCCTCTAGGATCCACCCTCCACTTT. Protein product: CASSDRPLGSTLHF. The chain uses TRBV6-5 and TRBJ1-6; a weak D match, TRBD1 (6 bases). CDR3 size: 14 residues. V lost 5 bases and J lost 14, with 19 bases in between. Germline V gene sequence: CDR1 MNHEY, CDR2 SVGAGI.

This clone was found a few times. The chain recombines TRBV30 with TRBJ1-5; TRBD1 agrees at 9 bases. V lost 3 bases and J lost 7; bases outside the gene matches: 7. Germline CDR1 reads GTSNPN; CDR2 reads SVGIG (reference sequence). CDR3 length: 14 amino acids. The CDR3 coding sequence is TGTGCCTGGAGAACCGGGACAGGGAGGCAGCCCCAGCATTTT. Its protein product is CAWRTGTGRQPQHF.

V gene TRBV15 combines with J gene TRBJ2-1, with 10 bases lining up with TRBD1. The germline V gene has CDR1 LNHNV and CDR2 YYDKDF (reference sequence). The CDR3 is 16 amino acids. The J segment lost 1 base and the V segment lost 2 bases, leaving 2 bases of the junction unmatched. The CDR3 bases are TGTGCCACCAGCAGACCGGGACAGGGGTCCTACAATGAGCAGTTCTTC. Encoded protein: CATSRPGQGSYNEQFF.

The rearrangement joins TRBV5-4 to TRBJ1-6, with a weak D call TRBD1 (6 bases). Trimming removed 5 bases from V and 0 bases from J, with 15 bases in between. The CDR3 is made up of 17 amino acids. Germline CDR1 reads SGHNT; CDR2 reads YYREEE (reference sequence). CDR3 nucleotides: TGTGCCAGCAGTGCCGGACAGAGGAGCTCCTATAATTCACCCCTCCACTTT. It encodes CASSAGQRSSYNSPLHF.

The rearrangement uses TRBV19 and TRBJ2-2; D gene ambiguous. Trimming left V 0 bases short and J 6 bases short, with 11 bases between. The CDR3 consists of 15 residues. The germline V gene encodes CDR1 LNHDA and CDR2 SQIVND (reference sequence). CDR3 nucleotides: TGTGCCAGTAGTATAGATCGGAGTAGGGCCGGGGAGCTGTTTTTT. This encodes CASSIDRSRAGELFF.

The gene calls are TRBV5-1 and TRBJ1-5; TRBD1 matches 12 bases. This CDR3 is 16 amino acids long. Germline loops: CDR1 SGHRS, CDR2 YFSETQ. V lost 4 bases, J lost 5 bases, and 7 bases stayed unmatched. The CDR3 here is CASSLGTGGTHQPQHF. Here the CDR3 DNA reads TGCGCCAGCAGCCTAGGGACAGGGGGCACCCATCAGCCCCAGCATTTT.

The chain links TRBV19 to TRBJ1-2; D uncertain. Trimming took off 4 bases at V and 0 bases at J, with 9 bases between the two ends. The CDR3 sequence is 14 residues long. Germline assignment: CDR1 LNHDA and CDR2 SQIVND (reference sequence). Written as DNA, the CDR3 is TGTGCCAGTAGTAGCCAGAGGACTAACTATGGCTACACCTTC. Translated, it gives CASSSQRTNYGYTF.

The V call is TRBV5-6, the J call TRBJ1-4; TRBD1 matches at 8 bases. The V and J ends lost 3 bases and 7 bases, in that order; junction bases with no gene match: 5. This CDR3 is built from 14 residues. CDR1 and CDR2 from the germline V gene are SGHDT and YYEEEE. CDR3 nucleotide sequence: TGTGCCAGCAGCTCCAGGGGGCGGAGTGAAAAACTGTTTTTT. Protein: CASSSRGRSEKLFF.

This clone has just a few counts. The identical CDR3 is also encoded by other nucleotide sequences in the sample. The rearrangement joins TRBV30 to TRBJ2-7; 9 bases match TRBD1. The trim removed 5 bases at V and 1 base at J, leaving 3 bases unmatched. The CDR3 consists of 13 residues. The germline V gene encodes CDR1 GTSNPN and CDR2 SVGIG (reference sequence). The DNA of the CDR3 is TGTGCCTGGGAACAGGGGGCTTCCTACGAGCAGTACTTC. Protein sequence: CAWEQGASYEQYF.

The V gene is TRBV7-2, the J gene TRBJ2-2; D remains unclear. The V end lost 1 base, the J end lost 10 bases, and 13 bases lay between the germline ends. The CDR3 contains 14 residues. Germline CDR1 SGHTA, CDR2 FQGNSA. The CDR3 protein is CASSLGSGRAELFF. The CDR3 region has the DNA TGTGCCAGCAGCTTAGGGTCAGGAAGAGCGGAGCTGTTTTTT.

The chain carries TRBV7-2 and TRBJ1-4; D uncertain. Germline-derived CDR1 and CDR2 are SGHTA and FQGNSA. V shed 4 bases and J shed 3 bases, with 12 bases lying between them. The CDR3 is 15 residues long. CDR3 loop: CASSSSRAANEKLFF. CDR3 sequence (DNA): TGTGCCAGCAGCTCTTCACGGGCGGCTAATGAAAAACTGTTTTTT.

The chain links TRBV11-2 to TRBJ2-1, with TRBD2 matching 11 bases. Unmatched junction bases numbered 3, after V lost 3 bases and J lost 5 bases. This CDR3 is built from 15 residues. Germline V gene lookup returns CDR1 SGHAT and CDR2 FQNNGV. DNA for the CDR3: TGTGCCAGCAGCTTTAGCGGGAGGGAAGACAATGAGCAGTTCTTC. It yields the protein CASSFSGREDNEQFF.